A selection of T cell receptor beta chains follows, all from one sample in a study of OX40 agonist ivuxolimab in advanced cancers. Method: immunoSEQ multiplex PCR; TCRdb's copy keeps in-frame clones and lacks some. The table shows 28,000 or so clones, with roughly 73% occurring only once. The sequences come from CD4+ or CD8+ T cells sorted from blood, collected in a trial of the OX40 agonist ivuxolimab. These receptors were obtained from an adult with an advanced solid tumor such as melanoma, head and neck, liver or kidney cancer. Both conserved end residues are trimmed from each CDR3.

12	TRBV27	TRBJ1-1	ASSLGYGNTEAF
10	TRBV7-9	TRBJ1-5	ASSSDGEPQH
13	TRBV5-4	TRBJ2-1	ASSIGGGSYNEQF
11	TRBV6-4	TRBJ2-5	ASSFAGRRSQY
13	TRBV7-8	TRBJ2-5	ASSLWAAYQETQY
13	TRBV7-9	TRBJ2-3	ASSLGTSASDTQY
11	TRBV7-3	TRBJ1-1	ASKTRGNTEAF
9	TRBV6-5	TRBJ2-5	ASRLMETQY
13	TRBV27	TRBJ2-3	ASSLGGMGTDTQY
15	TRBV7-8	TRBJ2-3	ASSLPTSGGSTDTQY
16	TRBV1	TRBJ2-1	TSSQPYRTGNPYNEQF
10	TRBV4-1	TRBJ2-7	ASSKGDYERY
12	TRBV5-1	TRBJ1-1	ASSLTVMNTEAF
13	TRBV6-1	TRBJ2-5	ASSEAGGYQETQY
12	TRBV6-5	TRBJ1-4	ASSTGQDNEKLF
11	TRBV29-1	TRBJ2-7	SVETDSSYEQY
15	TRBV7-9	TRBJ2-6	ASSAGPGFSGANVLT
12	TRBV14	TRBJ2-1	ASSPLTGVNEQF
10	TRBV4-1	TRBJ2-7	AINVHNYEQY
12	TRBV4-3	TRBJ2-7	ASSLPTPPYEQY
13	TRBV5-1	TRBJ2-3	ASSFVGGTTDTQY
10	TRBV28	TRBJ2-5	ASRTGGETQY
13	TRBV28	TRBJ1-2	ASSLIADSLYGYT
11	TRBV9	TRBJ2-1	ASCRGDQGEQF
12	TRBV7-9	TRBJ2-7	ASSLWDRDDEQY